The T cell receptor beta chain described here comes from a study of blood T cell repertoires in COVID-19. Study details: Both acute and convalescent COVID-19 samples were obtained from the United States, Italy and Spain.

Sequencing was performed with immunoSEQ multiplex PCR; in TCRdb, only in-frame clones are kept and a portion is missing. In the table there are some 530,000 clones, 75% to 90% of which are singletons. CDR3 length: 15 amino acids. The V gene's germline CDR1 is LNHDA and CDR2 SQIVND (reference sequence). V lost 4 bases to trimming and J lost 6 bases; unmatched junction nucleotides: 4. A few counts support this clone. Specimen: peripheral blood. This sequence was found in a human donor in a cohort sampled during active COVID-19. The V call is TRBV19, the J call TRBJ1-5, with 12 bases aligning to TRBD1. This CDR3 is CASSRGQGAIQPQHF. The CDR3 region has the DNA TGTGCCAGTAGTAGGGGACAGGGGGCAATTCAGCCCCAGCATTTT.